This T cell receptor (beta chain) was captured in a study of blood T cell repertoires in COVID-19. About the study: The United States, Italy and Spain supplied acute and convalescent COVID-19 samples. Sources were T cells, B-cell-depleted T cells, or PBMCs; the material itself was cDNA or gDNA.

Per the germline V gene, CDR1 is SGHDT and CDR2 is YYEEEE. CDR3 length: 13 amino acids. Trimming shortened V by 3 bases and J by 3 bases, and 9 bases separated the two germline ends. Per the original data handling: Estimation of nucleated cell counts was performed using reference gene primer amplification. TCRdb keeps only in-frame clones here, not all; method: immunoSEQ multiplex PCR. The V and J calls and the clone size are those of that table, but D and trimming were determined from the DNA. The sample yields 35,000 to 50,000 clones, less than 70% seen once. The TCR comes from an elderly man with acute or convalescent COVID-19. Sequencing was performed on peripheral blood. This chain uses TRBV5-6 with TRBJ1-2, with D unresolved. DNA for the CDR3: TGTGCCAGCAGCTCGGCGGGTGACTATGGCTACACCTTC. Its protein is CASSSAGDYGYTF.